This TCR beta chain appears in the sequencing data of a study of T cells after yellow fever vaccination. Study-level information: Low-cell-number fractions underwent preparation using SMART-Seq v4 Ultra Low Input.

This clonotype appeared a few times. TCRdb re-called the 5' RACE reads through MiXCR, storing one row per CDR3 protein. The data show 500,000 to 700,000 distinct CDR3 sequences, less than 20% seen once. This CDR3 region has 17 residues. Unmatched junction bases numbered 5, after V lost 3 bases and J lost 2 bases. Germline CDR1 KGHSH, CDR2 LQKENI. This receptor was obtained from a man aged 30 to 45 who received the YFV17D yellow fever vaccine. V is TRBV18 and J is TRBJ2-3; 13 nucleotides align to TRBD2. This specimen was PBMCs, taken 15 days after the yellow fever booster vaccination. This CDR3 reads CASSPTGLAGVTDTQYF. Here the CDR3 DNA reads TGTGCCAGCTCACCCACCGGACTAGCGGGAGTCACAGATACGCAGTATTTT.